Listed below are T cell receptor beta chains from one sample, sequenced in a study of cytomegalovirus exposure and HLA in healthy donors. Sequencing was performed with immunoSEQ multiplex PCR; in TCRdb, only in-frame clones are kept and a portion is missing. The sample comprises 140,000 or so clones, about nine tenths of which are singletons, and about 0.65% rests with the top ten. The sample consisted of PBMCs. These receptors were obtained from a man between 18 and 35 years old in good health and CMV-seronegative. Each CDR3 is given with its conserved first and last residue. Fields, in order: J gene, V gene, clone size, D gene, CDR3 protein, CDR3 DNA. D genes are given only for firm matches. Clone size is given for some rows only: seen once, a few or many times, or a class if the clone is expanded.

j_gene: TRBJ1-4
v_gene: TRBV9
abundance: once
d_gene: NA
CDR3aa: CASSVVASTNEKLFF
CDR3nt: TGTGCCAGCAGCGTAGTGGCTTCAACTAATGAAAAACTGTTTTTT

j_gene: TRBJ2-2
v_gene: TRBV5-1
abundance: NA
d_gene: TRBD2
CDR3aa: CASSLVGASGSLSGELFF
CDR3nt: TGCGCCAGCAGCTTGGTTGGGGCTAGCGGGAGTTTGTCCGGGGAGCTGTTTTTT

j_gene: TRBJ1-4
v_gene: TRBV5-4
abundance: NA
d_gene: TRBD1
CDR3aa: CASSLGTRQGEKLFF
CDR3nt: TGTGCCAGCAGCTTGGGGACCCGACAGGGTGAAAAACTGTTTTTT

j_gene: TRBJ1-3
v_gene: TRBV5-5
abundance: NA
d_gene: TRBD1
CDR3aa: CASSDRASGNTIYF
CDR3nt: TGTGCCAGCAGCGACAGGGCCTCTGGAAACACCATATATTTT

j_gene: TRBJ2-1
v_gene: TRBV4-1
abundance: NA
d_gene: TRBD2
CDR3aa: CASSQVQAGRSSEQFF
CDR3nt: TGCGCCAGCAGCCAAGTGCAAGCGGGAAGATCAAGTGAGCAGTTCTTC

j_gene: TRBJ1-1
v_gene: TRBV27
abundance: NA
d_gene: TRBD1
CDR3aa: CASRRQGYAEAFF
CDR3nt: TGTGCCAGCAGGCGACAGGGGTATGCTGAAGCTTTCTTT

j_gene: TRBJ2-7
v_gene: TRBV30
abundance: NA
d_gene: TRBD1
CDR3aa: CAWGNRGCEYF
CDR3nt: TGTGCCTGGGGAAACAGGGGATGCGAGTACTTC

j_gene: TRBJ1-1
v_gene: TRBV9
abundance: NA
d_gene: NA
CDR3aa: CASGRTNTEAFF
CDR3nt: TGTGCCAGCGGAAGGACTAACACTGAAGCTTTCTTT

j_gene: TRBJ1-5
v_gene: TRBV9
abundance: few
d_gene: NA
CDR3aa: CASSEVGGDQPQHF
CDR3nt: TGTGCCAGCAGCGAAGTTGGAGGGGATCAGCCCCAGCATTTT

j_gene: TRBJ2-2
v_gene: TRBV5-1
abundance: NA
d_gene: TRBD1
CDR3aa: CASSTTRGPGELFF
CDR3nt: TGCGCCAGCAGCACCACTAGGGGGCCCGGGGAGCTGTTTTTT

j_gene: TRBJ1-6
v_gene: TRBV19
abundance: once
d_gene: TRBD1
CDR3aa: CASSIRQGRYSSPLHF
CDR3nt: TGTGCCAGTAGTATTCGACAGGGGCGATATAGTTCACCCCTCCACTTT

j_gene: TRBJ2-7
v_gene: TRBV10-3
abundance: NA
d_gene: NA
CDR3aa: CAISEGRTLSYEQYF
CDR3nt: TGTGCCATCAGTGAAGGGAGGACACTATCCTACGAGCAGTACTTC

j_gene: TRBJ1-2
v_gene: TRBV5-1
abundance: NA
d_gene: NA
CDR3aa: CASSLGQDGYTF
CDR3nt: TGCGCCAGCAGCTTGGGGCAGGATGGCTACACCTTC

j_gene: TRBJ1-1
v_gene: TRBV6-1
abundance: NA
d_gene: TRBD1
CDR3aa: CASSVTGMVSAEAFF
CDR3nt: TGTGCCAGCAGCGTGACAGGGATGGTGTCGGCTGAAGCTTTCTTT

j_gene: TRBJ2-1
v_gene: TRBV6-6
abundance: NA
d_gene: TRBD1
CDR3aa: CASSTDRARVWQFF
CDR3nt: TGTGCCAGCAGCACGGACAGGGCCCGGGTCTGGCAGTTCTTC

j_gene: TRBJ1-2
v_gene: TRBV5-4
abundance: NA
d_gene: NA
CDR3aa: CASSSKSHYGYTF
CDR3nt: TGTGCCAGCAGCTCCAAATCCCACTATGGCTACACCTTC

j_gene: TRBJ1-1
v_gene: TRBV27
abundance: NA
d_gene: NA
CDR3aa: CASSLFYSNTEAFF
CDR3nt: TGTGCCAGCAGTTTATTCTACAGCAACACTGAAGCTTTCTTT

j_gene: TRBJ2-7
v_gene: TRBV5-1
abundance: NA
d_gene: TRBD1
CDR3aa: CASKQGAVSYEQYF
CDR3nt: TGCGCCAGCAAACAGGGGGCCGTGTCCTACGAGCAGTACTTC

j_gene: TRBJ1-4
v_gene: TRBV2
abundance: NA
d_gene: NA
CDR3aa: CASRMLPRTNEKLFF
CDR3nt: TGTGCCAGCAGAATGTTACCCAGGACTAATGAAAAACTGTTTTTT

j_gene: TRBJ1-2
v_gene: TRBV7-9
abundance: once
d_gene: TRBD1
CDR3aa: CASRSGGLNYGYTF
CDR3nt: TGTGCCAGCAGGTCAGGGGGCCTGAACTATGGCTACACCTTC

j_gene: TRBJ2-1
v_gene: TRBV7-9
abundance: NA
d_gene: TRBD1
CDR3aa: CASSSGQGPSFF
CDR3nt: TGTGCCAGCAGCTCTGGACAGGGCCCGTCGTTCTTC

j_gene: TRBJ2-7
v_gene: TRBV11-2
abundance: NA
d_gene: NA
CDR3aa: CASTAVRQGGEQYF
CDR3nt: TGTGCCAGCACCGCCGTTCGGCAGGGGGGCGAGCAGTACTTC

j_gene: TRBJ2-1
v_gene: TRBV7-8
abundance: NA
d_gene: NA
CDR3aa: CASSPVRELVTEQFF
CDR3nt: TGTGCCAGCAGCCCGGTGAGGGAATTGGTTACTGAGCAGTTCTTC

j_gene: TRBJ2-6
v_gene: TRBV7-3
abundance: NA
d_gene: NA
CDR3aa: CASSLTGVAGANVLTF
CDR3nt: TGTGCCAGCAGCTTAACGGGAGTGGCTGGGGCCAACGTCCTGACTTTC

j_gene: TRBJ2-5
v_gene: TRBV7-7
abundance: NA
d_gene: TRBD2
CDR3aa: CASSLGLAGGQETQYF
CDR3nt: TGTGCCAGCAGCTTAGGACTAGCGGGGGGTCAAGAGACCCAGTACTTC

j_gene: TRBJ2-5
v_gene: TRBV7-6
abundance: NA
d_gene: TRBD1
CDR3aa: CASSLEIRQGETQYF
CDR3nt: TGTGCCAGCAGCTTAGAAATCAGACAGGGCGAGACCCAGTACTTC

j_gene: TRBJ2-2
v_gene: TRBV28
abundance: NA
d_gene: NA
CDR3aa: CASSKTGTRNTGELFF
CDR3nt: TGTGCCAGCAGTAAAACCGGGACACGGAACACCGGGGAGCTGTTTTTT

j_gene: TRBJ1-6
v_gene: TRBV6-1
abundance: NA
d_gene: NA
CDR3aa: CASSAYRVADSPLHF
CDR3nt: TGTGCCAGCAGTGCGTACAGGGTTGCGGATTCACCCCTCCACTTT

j_gene: TRBJ2-2
v_gene: TRBV7-3
abundance: once
d_gene: TRBD2
CDR3aa: CASSRIAGGRTGELFF
CDR3nt: TGTGCCAGCAGCCGCATAGCGGGGGGTCGGACCGGGGAGCTGTTTTTT

j_gene: TRBJ1-3
v_gene: TRBV7-7
abundance: NA
d_gene: TRBD1
CDR3aa: CASSHRDSSGNTIYF
CDR3nt: TGTGCCAGCAGCCATCGGGACAGCTCTGGAAACACCATATATTTT

j_gene: TRBJ1-4
v_gene: TRBV12-5
abundance: NA
d_gene: NA
CDR3aa: CASGPASGEGEKLFF
CDR3nt: TGTGCTAGTGGCCCGGCGTCGGGCGAGGGTGAAAAACTGTTTTTT

j_gene: TRBJ1-2
v_gene: TRBV11-3
abundance: few
d_gene: TRBD1
CDR3aa: CASSLVTTGQNYGYTF
CDR3nt: TGTGCCAGCAGCTTAGTTACAACGGGACAGAACTATGGCTACACCTTC

j_gene: TRBJ2-5
v_gene: TRBV9
abundance: NA
d_gene: NA
CDR3aa: CASSAHGRVVGETQYF
CDR3nt: TGTGCCAGCAGCGCACATGGCAGGGTGGTCGGGGAGACCCAGTACTTC

j_gene: TRBJ1-1
v_gene: TRBV28
abundance: NA
d_gene: NA
CDR3aa: CASSFGLNTEAFF
CDR3nt: TGTGCCAGCAGTTTCGGTTTGAACACTGAAGCTTTCTTT

j_gene: TRBJ1-6
v_gene: TRBV27
abundance: NA
d_gene: NA
CDR3aa: CASSHSGVRSPLHF
CDR3nt: TGTGCCAGCAGTCACTCAGGGGTCCGCTCACCCCTCCACTTT

j_gene: TRBJ1-2
v_gene: TRBV6-5
abundance: NA
d_gene: TRBD1
CDR3aa: CASRPDRADGYTF
CDR3nt: TGTGCCAGCAGACCTGACAGGGCGGATGGCTACACCTTC

j_gene: TRBJ2-5
v_gene: TRBV9
abundance: NA
d_gene: TRBD2
CDR3aa: CASSVGTSGSETQYF
CDR3nt: TGTGCCAGCAGCGTAGGGACTAGCGGGAGTGAGACCCAGTACTTC

j_gene: TRBJ2-7
v_gene: TRBV28
abundance: once
d_gene: NA
CDR3aa: CASEGNYEQYF
CDR3nt: TGTGCCAGCGAGGGAAACTACGAGCAGTACTTC

j_gene: TRBJ2-5
v_gene: TRBV10-2
abundance: NA
d_gene: NA
CDR3aa: CASSESRTGEETQYF
CDR3nt: TGCGCCAGCAGTGAGTCCCGGACGGGGGAAGAGACCCAGTACTTC

j_gene: TRBJ1-5
v_gene: TRBV19
abundance: few
d_gene: TRBD1
CDR3aa: CASSIDAGGPNQPQHF
CDR3nt: TGTGCCAGTAGTATAGATGCAGGGGGCCCCAATCAGCCCCAGCATTTT

j_gene: TRBJ1-4
v_gene: TRBV5-4
abundance: NA
d_gene: TRBD1
CDR3aa: CASSEGQVVGEKLFF
CDR3nt: TGTGCCAGCAGCGAGGGACAGGTGGTCGGAGAAAAACTGTTTTTT

j_gene: TRBJ1-1
v_gene: TRBV11-2
abundance: NA
d_gene: NA
CDR3aa: CASSPDRTEAFF
CDR3nt: TGTGCCAGCAGTCCAGACAGGACTGAAGCTTTCTTT

j_gene: TRBJ1-1
v_gene: TRBV14
abundance: NA
d_gene: TRBD1
CDR3aa: CASSHDSQGVVWTEAFF
CDR3nt: TGTGCCAGCAGCCATGACTCACAGGGGGTAGTGTGGACTGAAGCTTTCTTT

j_gene: TRBJ1-5
v_gene: TRBV18
abundance: NA
d_gene: TRBD1
CDR3aa: CASSGQGGQPQHF
CDR3nt: TGTGCCAGCTCCGGACAGGGAGGACAGCCCCAGCATTTT

j_gene: TRBJ1-1
v_gene: TRBV11-2
abundance: NA
d_gene: NA
CDR3aa: CASSLIRPTGSAFF
CDR3nt: TGTGCCAGCAGCTTAATTCGTCCTACAGGATCAGCTTTCTTT

j_gene: TRBJ2-1
v_gene: TRBV5-6
abundance: NA
d_gene: TRBD2
CDR3aa: CASSLGSLAGIRNEQFF
CDR3nt: TGTGCCAGCAGCTTAGGATCACTAGCGGGGATTAGGAATGAGCAGTTCTTC

j_gene: TRBJ2-1
v_gene: TRBV4-3
abundance: NA
d_gene: NA
CDR3aa: CASSQGAGSSYNEQFF
CDR3nt: TGCGCCAGCAGCCAAGGTGCGGGCAGCTCCTACAATGAGCAGTTCTTC

j_gene: TRBJ1-6
v_gene: TRBV10-3
abundance: NA
d_gene: NA
CDR3aa: CAIRQDLSYNSPLHF
CDR3nt: TGTGCCATCAGACAGGATCTCTCCTATAATTCACCCCTCCACTTT

j_gene: TRBJ2-2
v_gene: TRBV5-1
abundance: NA
d_gene: NA
CDR3aa: CASSPQGSTNTGELFF
CDR3nt: TGCGCCAGCAGCCCCCAGGGGTCCACTAACACCGGGGAGCTGTTTTTT

j_gene: TRBJ2-5
v_gene: TRBV25-1
abundance: NA
d_gene: NA
CDR3aa: CASSEYFQGQETQYF
CDR3nt: TGTGCCAGCAGTGAATATTTCCAGGGCCAAGAGACCCAGTACTTC

j_gene: TRBJ1-4
v_gene: TRBV30
abundance: NA
d_gene: NA
CDR3aa: CAWSVRARNEKLFF
CDR3nt: TGTGCCTGGAGTGTACGAGCTCGAAATGAAAAACTGTTTTTT

j_gene: TRBJ1-4
v_gene: TRBV9
abundance: once
d_gene: NA
CDR3aa: CASSAPGSTNEKLFF
CDR3nt: TGTGCCAGCAGCGCGCCGGGGAGCACTAATGAAAAACTGTTTTTT

j_gene: TRBJ2-6
v_gene: TRBV5-1
abundance: NA
d_gene: NA
CDR3aa: CASSHLPSGANVLTF
CDR3nt: TGCGCCAGCAGTCACCTACCCTCTGGGGCCAACGTCCTGACTTTC

j_gene: TRBJ2-2
v_gene: TRBV11-3
abundance: NA
d_gene: TRBD1
CDR3aa: CASSKTGVGAGELFF
CDR3nt: TGTGCCAGCAGCAAGACAGGGGTTGGCGCCGGGGAGCTGTTTTTT

j_gene: TRBJ2-5
v_gene: TRBV5-8
abundance: NA
d_gene: TRBD1
CDR3aa: CASSRRGLGETQYF
CDR3nt: TGTGCCAGCAGCCGTAGGGGGCTTGGGGAGACCCAGTACTTC

j_gene: TRBJ1-2
v_gene: TRBV29-1
abundance: NA
d_gene: NA
CDR3aa: CSVEDPRLANYGYTF
CDR3nt: TGCAGCGTTGAAGATCCCAGGTTAGCTAACTATGGCTACACCTTC

j_gene: TRBJ1-5
v_gene: TRBV6-5
abundance: NA
d_gene: TRBD1
CDR3aa: CASSYSGRGHQPQHF
CDR3nt: TGTGCCAGCAGTTACTCAGGCAGGGGGCACCAGCCCCAGCATTTT